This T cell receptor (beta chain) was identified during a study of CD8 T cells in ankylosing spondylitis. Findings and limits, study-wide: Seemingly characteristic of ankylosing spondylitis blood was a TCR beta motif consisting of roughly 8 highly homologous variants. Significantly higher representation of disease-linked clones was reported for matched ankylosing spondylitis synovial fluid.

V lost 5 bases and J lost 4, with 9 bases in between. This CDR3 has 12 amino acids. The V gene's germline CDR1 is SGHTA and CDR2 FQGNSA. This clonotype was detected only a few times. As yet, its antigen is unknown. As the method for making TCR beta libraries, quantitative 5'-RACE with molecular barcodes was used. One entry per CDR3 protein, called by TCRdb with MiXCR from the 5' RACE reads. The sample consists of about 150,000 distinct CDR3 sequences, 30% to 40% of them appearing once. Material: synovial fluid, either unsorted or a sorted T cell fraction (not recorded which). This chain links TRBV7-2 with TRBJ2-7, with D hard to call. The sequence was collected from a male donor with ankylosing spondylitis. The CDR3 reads CASSPQQYEQYF. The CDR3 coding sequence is TGTGCCAGCAGCCCCCAACAGTACGAGCAGTACTTC.